These 7 T cell receptor beta chains were all obtained from the same sample, sequenced in a study of cytomegalovirus exposure and HLA in healthy donors. Generated by immunoSEQ multiplex PCR, the TCRdb table keeps only in-frame clones and is missing some. The repertoire holds about 350,000 clones, with roughly 87% as singletons. The sequenced sample consisted of PBMCs. Source of these receptors: a woman aged 25 to 39 in good health and CMV-seropositive.

This clone was seen just once. The chain has TRBV11-2 and TRBJ2-5, with D perhaps TRBD1 or TRBD2 (6 bases each). V lost 4 bases to trimming and J lost 7 bases, with 19 bases between them. The length of the CDR3 is 15 residues. CDR1 and CDR2 from the germline V gene are SGHAT and FQNNGV. Here the CDR3 DNA reads TGTGCCAGCAGCTCGAGGACGTCGGGGGCAAGGACCCAGTACTTC. Protein sequence: CASSSRTSGARTQYF.

The chain employs TRBV27 and TRBJ2-1; unclear D gene. The germline gives CDR1 MNHEY, CDR2 SMNVEV (reference sequence). The CDR3 loop spans 14 amino acids. V lost 5 bases, J lost 10 bases, and 18 bases lay in between. The CDR3 DNA follows: TGTGCCAGCAGTCCCCGGACCAGGCTCAAGGAGCAGTTCTTC. It yields the protein CASSPRTRLKEQFF.

The chain combines TRBV5-1 with TRBJ2-7, with D unresolved. Germline assignment: CDR1 SGHRS and CDR2 YFSETQ. The CDR3 sequence is 11 residues long. The ends were cut back, 1 base at V and 6 bases at J, with 5 bases in the middle. In nucleotides, the CDR3 is TGCGCCAGCAGCTTGTCGGCCGAGCAGTACTTC. Protein: CASSLSAEQYF.

CDR3 coding DNA: TGTGCCAGCACCCGAGCGATCACCGGGGAGCTGTTTTTT. This gives the protein CASTRAITGELFF. The chain uses TRBV27 and TRBJ2-2; D gene uncertain. The CDR3 is made up of 13 amino acids. Trimming removed 7 bases from V and 4 bases from J, with 10 bases in between. Germline V gene lookup returns CDR1 MNHEY and CDR2 SMNVEV (reference sequence).

The chain couples TRBV9 to TRBJ2-1; TRBD2 agrees at 7 bases. The V gene end was trimmed by 0 bases and the J gene end by 7 bases; junction bases not matched to a gene: 4. CDR1 is SGDLS, CDR2 YYNGEE, per germline. This CDR3 has 14 amino acids. DNA of the CDR3: TGTGCCAGCAGCGTAGGCGGGAGTGGGAATGAGCAGTTCTTC. As protein: CASSVGGSGNEQFF.

The chain employs TRBV19 and TRBJ2-2, with TRBD2 matching over 11 bases. V gave up 2 bases and J gave up 4 bases; unmatched junction bases: 9. Germline CDR1 reads LNHDA; CDR2 reads SQIVND (reference sequence). This CDR3 has 18 residues. This chain's CDR3 is CASSISSGRALSTGELFF. CDR3 in DNA: TGTGCCAGTAGTATAAGTAGCGGGAGGGCCTTAAGCACCGGGGAGCTGTTTTTT.

The rearrangement links TRBV6-1 to TRBJ1-1; 8 positions agree with TRBD1. Unmatched junction bases numbered 2, after V lost 8 bases and J lost 0 bases. The CDR3 consists of 13 residues. Germline V lookup: CDR1 MNHNS, CDR2 SASEGT. The CDR3 protein is CASDRGLNTEAFF. The CDR3 DNA reads TGTGCCAGCGACAGGGGACTGAACACTGAAGCTTTCTTT.